The source of this T cell receptor beta chain is a study of T cell responses to AZD1222 COVID-19 vaccine. Here immunoSEQ multiplex PCR was the method, and the copy in TCRdb shows in-frame clones only, minus some. The table shows under 200,000 clones, with about 91% occurring only once. The V gene lost 3 bases and the J gene lost 8 bases, with 16 bases spanning the gap. CDR3 length: 14 residues. Looked up from germline, CDR1 is GTSNPN and CDR2 is SVGIG (reference sequence). This specimen was peripheral blood, taken on day 0 of AZD1222 vaccination. This chain links TRBV30 with TRBJ1-4, with no clear D. The sequence was collected from an adult in good health. The chain's CDR3 is CAWSADRMGEKLFF. The CDR3 region has the DNA TGTGCCTGGAGCGCAGACCGGATGGGCGAAAAACTGTTTTTT.